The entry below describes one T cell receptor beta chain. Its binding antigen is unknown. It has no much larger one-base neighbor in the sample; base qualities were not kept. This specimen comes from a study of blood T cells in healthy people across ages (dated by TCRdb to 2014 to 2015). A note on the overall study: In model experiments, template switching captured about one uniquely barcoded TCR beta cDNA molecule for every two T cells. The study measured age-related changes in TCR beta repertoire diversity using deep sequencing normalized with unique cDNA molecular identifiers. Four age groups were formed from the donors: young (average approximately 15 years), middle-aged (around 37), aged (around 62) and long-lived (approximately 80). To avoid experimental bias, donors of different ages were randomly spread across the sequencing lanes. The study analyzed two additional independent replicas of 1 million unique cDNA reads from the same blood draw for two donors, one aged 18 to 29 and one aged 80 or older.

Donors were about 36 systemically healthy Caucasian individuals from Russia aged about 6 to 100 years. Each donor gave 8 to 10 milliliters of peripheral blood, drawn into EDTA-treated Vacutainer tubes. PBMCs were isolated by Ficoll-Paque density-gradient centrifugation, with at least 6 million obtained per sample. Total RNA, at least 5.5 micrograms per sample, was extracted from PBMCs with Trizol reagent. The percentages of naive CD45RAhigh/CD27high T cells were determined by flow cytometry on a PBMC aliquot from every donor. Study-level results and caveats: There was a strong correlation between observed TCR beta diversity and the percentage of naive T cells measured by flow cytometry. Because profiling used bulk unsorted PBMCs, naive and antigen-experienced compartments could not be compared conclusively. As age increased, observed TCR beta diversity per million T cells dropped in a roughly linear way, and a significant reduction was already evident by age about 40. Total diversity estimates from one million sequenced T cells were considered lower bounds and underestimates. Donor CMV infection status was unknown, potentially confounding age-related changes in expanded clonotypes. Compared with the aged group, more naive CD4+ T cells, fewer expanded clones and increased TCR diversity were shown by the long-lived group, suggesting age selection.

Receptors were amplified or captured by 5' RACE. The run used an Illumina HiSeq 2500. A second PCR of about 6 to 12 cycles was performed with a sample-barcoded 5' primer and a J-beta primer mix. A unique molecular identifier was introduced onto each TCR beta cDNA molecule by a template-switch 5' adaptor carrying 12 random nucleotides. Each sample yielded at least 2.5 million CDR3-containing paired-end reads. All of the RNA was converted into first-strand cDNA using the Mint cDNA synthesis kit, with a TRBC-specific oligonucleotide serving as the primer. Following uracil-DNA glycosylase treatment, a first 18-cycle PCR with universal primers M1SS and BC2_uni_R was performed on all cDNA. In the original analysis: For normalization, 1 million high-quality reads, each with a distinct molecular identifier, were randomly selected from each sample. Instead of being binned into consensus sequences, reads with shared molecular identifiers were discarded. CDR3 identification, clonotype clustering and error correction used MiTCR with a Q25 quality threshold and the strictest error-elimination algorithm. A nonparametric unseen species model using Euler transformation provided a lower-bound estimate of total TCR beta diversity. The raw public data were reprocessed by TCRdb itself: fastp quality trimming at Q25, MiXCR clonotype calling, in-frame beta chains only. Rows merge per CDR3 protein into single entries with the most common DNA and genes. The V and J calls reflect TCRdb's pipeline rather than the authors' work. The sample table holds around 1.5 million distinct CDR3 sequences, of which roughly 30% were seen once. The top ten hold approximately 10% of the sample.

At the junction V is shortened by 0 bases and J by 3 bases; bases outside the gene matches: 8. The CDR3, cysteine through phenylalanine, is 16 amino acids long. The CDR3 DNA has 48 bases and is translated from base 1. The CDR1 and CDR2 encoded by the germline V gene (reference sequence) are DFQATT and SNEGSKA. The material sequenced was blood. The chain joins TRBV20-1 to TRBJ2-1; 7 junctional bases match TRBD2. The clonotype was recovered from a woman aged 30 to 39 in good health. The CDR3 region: CSARDRGRGFYNEQFF. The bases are TGCAGTGCTAGAGATCGAGGGCGGGGGTTCTACAATGAGCAGTTCTTC.